The 27 T cell receptor beta chains below come from one sample, sequenced in a study of identical twins. TCRdb re-derived calls from the 5' RACE reads in MiXCR, one entry per CDR3 protein. This sample has a few hundred thousand distinct CDR3 sequences; approximately 12% occur once, and the top ten carry 3.5% to 4.5%. In addition, the sample was reused for a study of yellow fever vaccine responses in identical twins.

The source material was memory (CD45RO+) T cells sorted from blood. Every receptor here comes from a woman aged 18 to 35 in good health.

The chain combines TRBV4-3 with TRBJ1-2; TRBD1 is a possible D gene (6 bases). CDR3 length: 17 amino acids. V lost 0 bases to trimming and J lost 2 bases, with 16 bases between them. Per germline, CDR1 LGHNA and CDR2 YSLEER. The CDR3 reads CASSQDMATGTNYGYTF. In DNA, the CDR3 is TGCGCCAGCAGCCAAGATATGGCGACAGGAACGAACTATGGCTACACCTTC.

The J gene is TRBJ2-3, the V gene TRBV10-3; D uncertain. There are 15 residues in the CDR3. Trimming took 5 bases from V and 6 from J, leaving 18 bases between them. The germline gives CDR1 ENHRY, CDR2 SYGVKD. The CDR3 spells CAISRRVDTSDTQYF. In nucleotides, the CDR3 is TGTGCCATCAGTAGGCGCGTGGATACCTCGGATACGCAGTATTTT.

The chain's CDR3 is CATSDSSLSYEQYF. The DNA for the CDR3 is TGTGCCACCAGTGATTCGAGCCTTTCCTACGAGCAGTACTTC. V usage is TRBV24-1 and J usage is TRBJ2-7; D is ambiguous. Trimming shortened V by 2 bases and J by 1 base, and 8 bases separated the two germline ends. The CDR3 is made up of 14 amino acids. Germline lookup yields CDR1 KGHDR and CDR2 SFDVKD.

The genes are TRBV3-1 and TRBJ2-7; 8 bases align to TRBD2. The length of the CDR3 is 14 residues. Germline loops: CDR1 LGHDT, CDR2 YNNKEL (reference sequence). Losses at the gene ends were 3 bases for V and 7 bases for J; bases not matched to a gene: 8. CDR3 region: CASSQLSAGGEQYF. For the CDR3, the DNA is TGTGCCAGCAGCCAGTTATCTGCGGGAGGTGAGCAGTACTTC.

In its sample, this clonotype was seen a few times. The chain is built from TRBV7-9 and TRBJ2-5, with 7 bases identical to TRBD2. The CDR3 totals 15 residues. Trimming took 3 bases from V and 1 from J; bases not matched to a gene: 5. Germline CDR1 reads SEHNR; CDR2 reads FQNEAQ (reference sequence). This CDR3 is CASSFGTTIQETQYF. The CDR3 DNA follows: TGTGCCAGCAGCTTTGGGACTACCATCCAAGAGACCCAGTACTTC. Together with reference TRBV7-9 and TRBJ2-5, the CDR3 gives the full variable domain: DTGVSQNPRHKITKRGQNVTFRCDPISEHNRLYWYRQTLGQGPEFLTYFQNEAQLEKSRLLSDRFSAERPKGSFSTLEIQRTEQGDSAMYLCASSFGTTIQETQYFGPGTRLLVL.

This clonotype showed up just a few times. The J gene is TRBJ2-7, the V gene TRBV28; tentative D call: TRBD2 (5 bases). Germline values: CDR1 MDHEN, CDR2 SYDVKM. V lost 5 bases to trimming and J lost 2 bases, with 10 bases between them. The CDR3 covers 13 residues. In DNA, the CDR3 is TGTGCCAGCAGTGATCCCGGGGCCTACGAGCAGTACTTC. The encoded protein is CASSDPGAYEQYF.

In regard to this clonotype: At one end the junction does not follow the germline gene, possibly because of a read error. The chain joins TRBV12-3 or TRBV12-4 to TRBJ1-2, with a weak D call TRBD1 (5 bases). The CDR3 is made up of 13 amino acids. DNA for the CDR3: TGTGCCAGCAGTTTGGGACCTAATTATGGCTACACCTTC. Translating gives CASSLGPNYGYTF.

This clonotype has a handful of counts. This chain uses TRBV12-3 or TRBV12-4 with TRBJ1-6; 7 nucleotides agree with TRBD1. There are 17 residues in the CDR3. The V gene end was trimmed by 2 bases and the J gene end by 7 bases; junction bases not matched to a gene: 11. CDR3 amino acids: CASSLLGAGTVNSPLHF. The DNA of the CDR3 is TGTGCCAGCAGTTTATTGGGGGCCGGGACAGTGAATTCACCCCTCCACTTT.

The chain is built from TRBV20-1 and TRBJ1-6; TRBD1 aligns across 7 bases. The germline V gene has CDR1 DFQATT and CDR2 SNEGSKA (reference sequence). The trim removed 0 bases at V and 9 bases at J, leaving 8 bases unmatched. The CDR3 runs to 15 residues. CDR3 bases: TGCAGTGCTAGAGACGAGACAGGGACCGGTTCACCCCTCCACTTT. It encodes CSARDETGTGSPLHF.

The chain uses TRBV20-1 and TRBJ2-2; 8 nucleotides align to TRBD2. CDR3 size: 16 residues. V lost 0 bases to trimming and J lost 3 bases; unmatched junction nucleotides: 6. Germline CDR1 reads DFQATT; CDR2 reads SNEGSKA (reference sequence). The CDR3 DNA follows: TGCAGTGCTAGAGAGGGACTAGGCAGCCACACCGGGGAGCTGTTTTTT. It codes for CSAREGLGSHTGELFF.

This clonotype has only a few counts. V usage is TRBV7-9 and J usage is TRBJ2-3; D not resolved. This CDR3 has 14 amino acids. The ends were cut back, 0 bases at V and 6 bases at J, with 10 bases in the middle. Germline CDR1 SEHNR, CDR2 FQNEAQ (reference sequence). The CDR3 nucleotides read TGTGCCAGCAGCTTAGCGCTAAGTGGGGATACGCAGTATTTT. Translated, it gives CASSLALSGDTQYF.

In this sample, this clonotype turned up a few times. The V call is TRBV15, the J call TRBJ2-1, with 10 bases aligning to TRBD2. Trimming at V came to 4 bases and at J to 4 bases, leaving 7 bases not matched to a gene. Germline V lookup: CDR1 LNHNV, CDR2 YYDKDF (reference sequence). CDR3 length: 16 amino acids. The CDR3 region has the DNA TGTGCCACCAGCATACAAGCGGGAGGGGCATACAATGAGCAGTTCTTC. Amino acids: CATSIQAGGAYNEQFF.

The chain employs TRBV18 and TRBJ1-2; D remains unclear. Trimming shortened V by 3 bases and J by 8 bases, and 19 bases separated the two germline ends. This CDR3 is 15 amino acids long. Germline assignment: CDR1 KGHSH and CDR2 LQKENI. CDR3 coding DNA: TGTGCCAGCTCACCTCGCCAGGAGGTTGAAGGAGGCTACACCTTC. Translating it yields CASSPRQEVEGGYTF.

The table lists this clonotype with a few counts. The rearrangement joins TRBV5-1 to TRBJ2-7; 10 nucleotides align to TRBD2. The CDR3 is 16 amino acids. CDR1 and CDR2 from the germline V gene are SGHRS and YFSETQ. The V segment lost 0 bases and the J segment 4 bases; nucleotides outside the gene matches: 7. The CDR3 loop reads CASSLAPSGGSYEQYF. In DNA form, the CDR3 reads TGCGCCAGCAGCTTGGCCCCTAGCGGGGGCTCTTACGAGCAGTACTTC.

This rearrangement joins TRBV29-1 to TRBJ2-5; 9 nucleotides line up with TRBD2. This CDR3 has 15 residues. Germline V gene sequence: CDR1 SQVTM, CDR2 ANQGSEA. V was clipped by 0 bases and J by 5 bases; unmatched bases: 7. The CDR3 sequence: CSVEDSQRGAETQYF. The CDR3 DNA sequence: TGCAGCGTTGAAGATTCCCAGCGGGGGGCGGAGACCCAGTACTTC.

This clonotype was observed many times. The rearrangement uses TRBV6-6 and TRBJ2-5; D might be TRBD2 (6 bases). Germline CDR1 reads MNHNY; CDR2 reads SVGAGI (reference sequence). This CDR3 has 15 amino acids. Trimming stripped 6 bases from V and 4 bases from J, with 18 bases between. The CDR3 here is CASRLPRGGGETQYF. The DNA of the CDR3 is TGTGCCAGCAGACTACCGCGGGGTGGAGGAGAGACCCAGTACTTC.

This clonotype was counted many times. The J gene is TRBJ2-7, the V gene TRBV28; TRBD1 matches 7 bases. Looked up from germline, CDR1 is MDHEN and CDR2 is SYDVKM. V lost 5 bases to trimming and J lost 0 bases; unmatched junction nucleotides: 4. CDR3 length: 14 residues. The CDR3 here is CASSAYRGSYEQYF. The CDR3 DNA is TGTGCCAGCAGTGCCTACAGGGGCTCCTACGAGCAGTACTTC.

The rearrangement uses TRBV7-9 and TRBJ2-7; 9 nucleotides match TRBD2. The CDR3 runs to 14 residues. Germline trimming cut 4 bases from V and 4 bases from J; bases unmatched to any gene: 5. Germline V gene data show CDR1 as SEHNR and CDR2 as FQNEAQ (reference sequence). The CDR3 loop reads CASSSQAGGYEQYF. Here the CDR3 DNA reads TGTGCCAGCAGCTCCCAGGCGGGAGGGTACGAGCAGTACTTC. Together with reference TRBV7-9 and TRBJ2-7, the CDR3 gives the full variable domain: DTGVSQNPRHKITKRGQNVTFRCDPISEHNRLYWYRQTLGQGPEFLTYFQNEAQLEKSRLLSDRFSAERPKGSFSTLEIQRTEQGDSAMYLCASSSQAGGYEQYFGPGTRLTVT.

This clonotype was detected ten times or more. This chain connects TRBV7-2 to TRBJ2-3; D tentatively fits TRBD1 or TRBD2 (5 bases each). The CDR3 has 16 residues. Germline V CDR1 and CDR2: SGHTA, FQGNSA. V was cut by 3 bases and J by 2 bases, with 15 bases left in between. The CDR3 protein is CASSFVRRGTTDTQYF. In DNA, the CDR3 is TGTGCCAGCAGCTTCGTTCGTCGGGGCACCACAGATACGCAGTATTTT.

The chain recombines TRBV5-1 with TRBJ1-5; 7 nucleotides line up with TRBD1. CDR3 size: 15 residues. Germline-derived CDR1 and CDR2 are SGHRS and YFSETQ. V shed 4 bases, J shed 0 bases, and the junction held 4 bases outside the gene matches. The DNA of the CDR3 is TGCGCCAGCAGCCCGACAGGGCATAGCAATCAGCCCCAGCATTTT. The encoded protein is CASSPTGHSNQPQHF.

The chain has TRBV15 and TRBJ2-1; possibly TRBD2 for D (5 bases). Looked up from germline, CDR1 is LNHNV and CDR2 is YYDKDF (reference sequence). The CDR3 runs to 14 residues. V gave up 0 bases and J gave up 6 bases, with 9 bases separating them. The CDR3 coding sequence is TGTGCCACCAGCAGAGATCTAGCAGCCAATGAGCAGTTCTTC. This codes for CATSRDLAANEQFF.

This clonotype was seen only a few times. V gene TRBV9 combines with J gene TRBJ2-1; 10 nucleotides line up with TRBD2. There are 16 residues in the CDR3. The germline V gene has CDR1 SGDLS and CDR2 YYNGEE. With V trimmed by 3 bases and J by 3 bases, 6 bases remained unmatched. The CDR3 here is CASSGGLADYYNEQFF. The CDR3, as DNA: TGTGCCAGCAGCGGAGGACTAGCGGACTACTACAATGAGCAGTTCTTC. Full variable domain (rest looked up from reference TRBV9 and TRBJ2-1): DSGVTQTPKHLITATGQRVTLRCSPRSGDLSVYWYQQSLDQGLQFLIQYYNGEERAKGNILERFSAQQFPDLHSELNLSSLELGDSALYFCASSGGLADYYNEQFFGPGTRLTVL.

The chain links TRBV10-3 to TRBJ2-5; 9 bases map to TRBD1. J lost 3 bases, V lost 4 bases, and 6 bases had no gene match. The CDR3 is 15 amino acids. Germline V gene data show CDR1 as ENHRY and CDR2 as SYGVKD. CDR3 sequence (DNA): TGTGCCATCAGTGTCACGCGGGACAGGGAAGAGACCCAGTACTTC. Translating it yields CAISVTRDREETQYF.

The chain uses TRBV5-4 and TRBJ2-2; D perhaps matches TRBD1 (5 bases). This CDR3 has 15 amino acids. The V end lost 4 bases, the J end lost 7 bases, and 17 bases lay between the germline ends. Germline CDR1 and CDR2: SGHNT and YYREEE (reference sequence). In DNA form, the CDR3 reads TGTGCCAGCAGCCGCCGGGCTCTGGGGCACGGGGAGCTGTTTTTT. Residues: CASSRRALGHGELFF.

Here the CDR3 DNA reads TGTGCCAGCAGCGTTTATCACCGGAATGAGCAGTTCTTC. Protein product: CASSVYHRNEQFF. This sequence joins TRBV9 and TRBJ2-1; D is ambiguous. The V end was cut by 2 bases, the J end by 7 bases, with 10 bases between. The CDR3 consists of 13 residues. Germline lookup yields CDR1 SGDLS and CDR2 YYNGEE.

This clonotype appeared many times. The chain recombines TRBV7-2 with TRBJ2-3; the D is unclear. Germline V lookup: CDR1 SGHTA, CDR2 FQGNSA. The CDR3 runs 14 residues. V shed 5 bases and J shed 2 bases, with 11 bases lying between them. The CDR3 DNA sequence: TGTGCCAGCAGCCGTGTACCAAACACAGATACGCAGTATTTT. It specifies CASSRVPNTDTQYF.

The chain is built from TRBV29-1 and TRBJ2-5; no clear D. The CDR3 is 10 residues long. Germline CDR1 and CDR2: SQVTM and ANQGSEA. Trimming left V 7 bases short and J 5 bases short, with 8 bases between. CDR3 DNA: TGCAGCGCCAAGTCGGAGACCCAGTACTTC. This codes for CSAKSETQYF. Full variable domain (missing parts from reference TRBV29-1 and TRBJ2-5): SAVISQKPSRDICQRGTSLTIQCQVDSQVTMMFWYRQQPGQSLTLIATANQGSEATYESGFVIDKFPISRPNLTFSTLTVSNMSPEDSSIYLCSAKSETQYFGPGTRLLVL.